The 9 T cell receptor beta chains in this list originate from one sample, sequenced in a study of CD8+ T cells in alopecia areata. Treatment noted: oral pan-JAK inhibitor, 5-10 mg twice daily. As the sequencing template, cDNA was produced by extracting RNA and reverse transcribing it. TCRdb keeps only in-frame clones here, not all; method: immunoSEQ multiplex PCR. The repertoire holds 120,000 or so clones, with approximately 57% as singletons. The sample was CD4+ T cells sorted from blood, taken at week 4, from a patient treated with tofacitinib. The source of these receptors is a human donor with alopecia areata.

This clone was seen a handful of times. This chain joins TRBV25-1 and TRBJ2-1; D could derive from TRBD1 or TRBD2 (5 bases each). Germline V gene sequence: CDR1 MGHDK, CDR2 SYGVNS. The CDR3 is 15 amino acids. With 1 base removed from V and 8 bases from J, the gap between germline ends came to 15 bases. CDR3 nucleotides: TGTGCCAGCAGTGAATTGGGGGACCGTCGGTATGAGCAGTTCTTC. Amino acid sequence: CASSELGDRRYEQFF.

The V gene is TRBV4-3, the J gene TRBJ2-7, with a tentative D call TRBD2 (5 bases). The CDR3 consists of 15 residues. Trimming cost V 2 bases and J 3 bases, with 14 bases left between them. Germline lookup yields CDR1 LGHNA and CDR2 YSLEER. CDR3 loop: CASSQRLDSNYEQYF. CDR3 nucleotides: TGCGCCAGCAGCCAACGACTGGACTCCAACTACGAGCAGTACTTC.

The chain employs TRBV29-1 and TRBJ1-1; TRBD1 aligns across 9 bases. Looked up from germline, CDR1 is SQVTM and CDR2 is ANQGSEA. The CDR3 sequence is 12 residues long. With V trimmed by 7 bases and J by 7 bases, 7 bases remained unmatched. CDR3 sequence reads: CSARQGESEAFF. DNA for the CDR3: TGCAGCGCGCGACAGGGGGAGAGTGAAGCTTTCTTT.

The CDR3 loop reads CSVENRNYGYTF. In DNA form, the CDR3 reads TGCAGCGTTGAGAACCGAAACTATGGCTACACCTTC. The V and J genes are TRBV29-1 and TRBJ1-2; D call uncertain. Trimming took 3 bases from V and 2 from J, leaving 7 bases between them. The germline CDR1 and CDR2 sequences are SQVTM and ANQGSEA. The CDR3 spans 12 residues.

This clone was seen a few times. The CDR3 region is CASSVFRVQETQYF. The DNA for the CDR3 is TGTGCCAGCAGTGTCTTCCGGGTCCAAGAGACCCAGTACTTC. The V gene is TRBV6-1, the J gene TRBJ2-5; no clear D gene. The CDR3 is 14 residues long. V gave up 4 bases and J gave up 1 base, with 10 bases separating them. Germline-derived CDR1 and CDR2 are MNHNS and SASEGT.

The V call is TRBV27, the J call TRBJ2-7, with 7 nucleotides matching TRBD1. The CDR3 consists of 14 residues. Germline V gives CDR1 MNHEY, CDR2 SMNVEV (reference sequence). After removal of 3 bases from V and 0 bases from J, the junction contained 2 bases not matched to a gene. CDR3 bases: TGTGCCAGCAGTTTTGACAGGGCCTCCTACGAGCAGTACTTC. Translation: CASSFDRASYEQYF.

This clone was seen only once. The chain employs TRBV4-1 and TRBJ1-2; D is ambiguous. CDR3 length: 13 amino acids. The V and J ends lost 0 bases and 3 bases respectively, with 5 bases between them. The germline V gene has CDR1 MGHRA and CDR2 YSYEKL. CDR3 DNA: TGCGCCAGCAGCCAAGACGGATACTATGGCTACACCTTC. Protein: CASSQDGYYGYTF.

V gene TRBV7-2 combines with J gene TRBJ2-1, with D perhaps matching TRBD1 (8 bases). This CDR3 contains 13 residues. Per the germline V gene, CDR1 is SGHTA and CDR2 is FQGNSA. V was trimmed by 8 bases and J by 8 bases, leaving 16 bases between them. The CDR3 DNA follows: TGTGCCAGCGCGACAGGGGCGGGGGATGAGCAGTTCTTC. Its protein is CASATGAGDEQFF. Complete variable domain (other parts from reference TRBV7-2 and TRBJ2-1): GAGVSQSPSNKVTEKGKDVELRCDPISGHTALYWYRQSLGQGLEFLIYFQGNSAPDKSGLPSDRFSAERTGGSVSTLTIQRTQQEDSAVYLCASATGAGDEQFFGPGTRLTVL.

V usage is TRBV2 and J usage is TRBJ1-5; D possibly corresponds to TRBD1 (5 bases). Trimming shortened V by 3 bases and J by 5 bases, and 11 bases separated the two germline ends. This CDR3 has 14 amino acids. The germline CDR1 and CDR2 sequences are SNHLY and FYNNEI. The CDR3 protein is CASSDREVHQPQHF. DNA for the CDR3: TGTGCCAGCAGTGACAGGGAAGTTCATCAGCCCCAGCATTTT. Filled out from reference TRBV2 and TRBJ1-5, the complete variable domain reads EPEVTQTPSHQVTQMGQEVILRCVPISNHLYFYWYRQILGQKVEFLVSFYNNEISEKSEIFDDQFSVERPDGSNFTLKIRSTKLEDSAMYFCASSDREVHQPQHFGDGTRLSIL.